A selection of T cell receptor beta chains follows, all from one sample in a study of CD8 T cells in ankylosing spondylitis. TCRdb fed the 5' RACE reads into MiXCR, producing one record per CDR3 protein. In the table there are 50,000 to 70,000 distinct CDR3 sequences, approximately 6% of which are singletons. The specimen was synovial fluid, either unsorted or a sorted T cell fraction (not recorded which). These receptors were collected from a male donor with ankylosing spondylitis. Each CDR3 is given with its conserved first and last residue. A D gene is named only where the DNA matches it firmly. Clone size, where shown, is once, few, many, or a class for clones that have expanded.

j_call | d_call | v_call | clone_size | cdr3_nt | cdr3_aa
TRBJ2-7 | - | TRBV3-1 | - | TGTGCCAGCAGCCAAAATATCAAGGGCGGCGAGCAGTACTTC | CASSQNIKGGEQYF
TRBJ2-7 | - | TRBV28 | many | TGTGCCAGCATACCATTCGACCCCGGCTCCTACGAGCAGTACTTC | CASIPFDPGSYEQYF
TRBJ2-7 | - | TRBV5-1 | few | TGCGCCAGCAGCCCGGTGGGCGGATTATCCTACGAGCAGTACTTC | CASSPVGGLSYEQYF
TRBJ2-2 | TRBD2 | TRBV7-2 | few | TGTGCCAGCAGCCTCCGGGCAATGTCTAGCGGAACCGGGGAGCTGTTTTTT | CASSLRAMSSGTGELFF
TRBJ2-3 | - | TRBV5-6 | many | TGTGCCAGCAGCTGGCTGCGGGGAGGCACAGATACGCAGTATTTT | CASSWLRGGTDTQYF
TRBJ2-7 | TRBD1 | TRBV6-1 | many | TGTGCCAGCAGAGGACAGGGGGCTTACGAGCAGTACTTC | CASRGQGAYEQYF
TRBJ2-5 | - | TRBV7-2 | many | TGTGCCAGCAGCCAAGGGACATTTGAAGAGACCCAGTACTTC | CASSQGTFEETQYF
TRBJ1-6 | - | TRBV28 | - | TGTGCCAGCACCAATCCCGACAGGAATAATTCACCCCTCCACTTT | CASTNPDRNNSPLHF
TRBJ2-3 | - | TRBV5-1 | - | TGCGCCAGCAGCTTGGAGGGACGAACTAGCACAGATACGCAGTATTTT | CASSLEGRTSTDTQYF
TRBJ1-1 | - | TRBV7-9 | - | TGTGCCAGCAGCCCACAAATTGAAGCTTTCTTT | CASSPQIEAFF
TRBJ2-7 | - | TRBV19 | many | TGTGCCAGTAGTTCCAGGCCCGATCTTGGCTACGAGCAGTACTTC | CASSSRPDLGYEQYF
TRBJ1-4 | - | TRBV28 | few | TGTGCCAGCAGTTTTAGCAGGGTCTATGAAAAACTGTTTTTT | CASSFSRVYEKLFF
TRBJ1-1 | TRBD1 | TRBV12-3/TRBV12-4 | many | TGTGCCAGCAGTACTGGACAGGGTGGTAGCACTGAAGCTTTCTTT | CASSTGQGGSTEAFF
TRBJ1-1 | - | TRBV28 | - | TGTGCCAGCAGTATGGGAGGGGGGGGCGGAGAGACTGAAGCTTTCTTT | CASSMGGGGGETEAFF
TRBJ2-3 | - | TRBV5-1 | many | TGCGCCAGCAGCTTGCTAGTGAGCGGAACAGATACGCAGTATTTT | CASSLLVSGTDTQYF
TRBJ2-3 | - | TRBV7-3 | few | TGTGCCAGCAGCTTGGCCGTAGGCACAGATACGCAGTATTTT | CASSLAVGTDTQYF
TRBJ1-4 | - | TRBV3-1 | medium-sized | TGTGCCAGCAGCCAAGAAGGAGTAGAAAAACTGTTTTTT | CASSQEGVEKLFF
TRBJ2-2 | - | TRBV6-1 | few | TGTGCCAGCAGATCATGGACACCGAACACCGGGGAGCTGTTTTTT | CASRSWTPNTGELFF
TRBJ1-3 | TRBD1 | TRBV7-2 | many | TGTGCCAGCAGCACCCGGACAGGCTTGGCTGGAAACACCATATATTTT | CASSTRTGLAGNTIYF
TRBJ2-7 | TRBD2 | TRBV6-5 | - | TGTGCCAGCAGTTACTGGTTTGGGGGAGGGCGGGAGCAGTACTTC | CASSYWFGGGREQYF
TRBJ2-1 | - | TRBV20-1 | many | TGCAGTGCTAGAGATGCGAAGAAGACCTACAATGAGCAGTTCTTC | CSARDAKKTYNEQFF
TRBJ1-5 | - | TRBV28 | - | TGTGCCAGCAGTTTTAAGGGCAGGAATCAGCCCCAGCATTTT | CASSFKGRNQPQHF
TRBJ1-5 | - | TRBV6-1 | many | TGTGCCAGCAGGAGGGGGAGGACGGGCAATCAGCCCCAGCATTTT | CASRRGRTGNQPQHF
TRBJ2-2 | - | TRBV11-2 | - | TGTGCCAGCAGCACAGGACCGGGAGCCCCATCCGGGGAGCTGTTTTTT | CASSTGPGAPSGELFF
TRBJ1-2 | TRBD1 | TRBV27 | - | TGTGCCAGCGGTGAGACAGGGGGATTTAACGGCTACACCTTC | CASGETGGFNGYTF
TRBJ2-7 | TRBD2 | TRBV20-1 | - | TGCAGTGCTAGCCCCGGAGCGGGAGTACACGAGCAGTACTTC | CSASPGAGVHEQYF
TRBJ2-5 | - | TRBV15 | - | TGTGCCACCAGCAGAGTAGCGAGGGGCGTCCAAGAGACCCAGTACTTC | CATSRVARGVQETQYF
TRBJ1-1 | TRBD1 | TRBV9 | - | TGTGCCAGCAGCACGACAGGGGGTTCTGACTCTGAAGCTTTCTTT | CASSTTGGSDSEAFF
TRBJ1-2 | - | TRBV28 | few | TGTGCCAGCAGTTTTATTCCGGGGGCTGGCTACACCTTC | CASSFIPGAGYTF
TRBJ1-2 | - | TRBV27 | few | TGTGCCAGCAGCCGTCAGGGTATCTGGGGTGGCTACACCTTC | CASSRQGIWGGYTF
TRBJ2-1 | - | TRBV3-1 | few | TGTGCCAGCAGCCAAGATTTAACGTTAAGGGAGCAGTTCTTC | CASSQDLTLREQFF
TRBJ2-3 | - | TRBV9 | few | TGTGCCAGCAGCGTAGGGAGAGTCGGGGGATTTAACACAGATACGCAGTATTTT | CASSVGRVGGFNTDTQYF
TRBJ2-7 | - | TRBV20-1 | many | TGCAGTGCTTCCATCCGGGATCCGGGGGAGCAGTACTTC | CSASIRDPGEQYF
TRBJ2-1 | TRBD1 | TRBV24-1 | many | TGTGCCACCAGTGCCGCCACAGGGGGCGACTACAATGAGCAGTTCTTC | CATSAATGGDYNEQFF
TRBJ2-5 | TRBD1 | TRBV7-2 | - | TGTGCCAGCAGCTCCCGGACAGGGGGGATAGAGACCCAGTACTTC | CASSSRTGGIETQYF
TRBJ1-1 | - | TRBV11-2 | - | TGTGCCAGCAGCTGGTTTGGGGGGGGCTCTGAAGCTTTCTTT | CASSWFGGGSEAFF
TRBJ1-1 | - | TRBV30 | many | TGTGCCTGTACCCGGTCTATGGGGACTGAAGCTTTCTTT | CACTRSMGTEAFF
TRBJ2-1 | TRBD2 | TRBV28 | many | TGTGCCATCCGACTAGCGGGAGGCGATGAGCAGTTCTTC | CAIRLAGGDEQFF
TRBJ2-1 | TRBD2 | TRBV5-1 | - | TGCGCCAGCGGCCGGACTAGCGGGAGGGCCTACAATGAGCAGTTCTTC | CASGRTSGRAYNEQFF
TRBJ2-5 | TRBD2 | TRBV3-1 | few | TGTGCCAGCAGTGGGACTAGCGGGAGTCGGGAGACCCAGTACTTC | CASSGTSGSRETQYF
TRBJ2-7 | TRBD2 | TRBV11-2 | - | TGTGCCAGCAGCTTAGGTAGCGGGATAGGCTACGAGCAGTACTTC | CASSLGSGIGYEQYF
TRBJ2-7 | - | TRBV28 | - | TGTGCCAGCAGTTTAACAGGGGGGGGCAAAGGCTACGAGCAGTACTTC | CASSLTGGGKGYEQYF
TRBJ1-2 | - | TRBV28 | many | TGTGCCAGCATTCCAGGGGACGGACGTTCGATTTATGGCTACACCTTC | CASIPGDGRSIYGYTF
TRBJ1-1 | - | TRBV29-1 | many | TGCAGCGTGGGCAGGGGACTCGGCACTGAAGCTTTCTTT | CSVGRGLGTEAFF
TRBJ2-5 | - | TRBV9 | many | TGTGCCAGCAGCTCCAGAGAGACCCAGTACTTC | CASSSRETQYF
TRBJ2-2 | TRBD1 | TRBV2 | few | TGTGCCAGCAGGACCTCCGGGACAGTGAACACCGGGGAGCTGTTTTTT | CASRTSGTVNTGELFF
TRBJ1-1 | TRBD1 | TRBV20-1 | many | TGCAGTGCTAGAGATCTGAGACAGGGTAGGGGAGGGACTGAAGCTTTCTTT | CSARDLRQGRGGTEAFF
TRBJ1-1 | - | TRBV5-1 | many | TGCGCCAGCAGCTTTAAGGGCCAGGGACGGACGAACACTGAAGCTTTCTTT | CASSFKGQGRTNTEAFF
TRBJ1-6 | - | TRBV7-2 | few | TGTGCCAGACCCGGAGCCCAGGGCTCCTATAATTCACCCCTCCACTTT | CARPGAQGSYNSPLHF
TRBJ2-1 | - | TRBV25-1 | many | TGTGCCAGCAGTGTTCAGGGTTTCAATGAGCAGTTCTTC | CASSVQGFNEQFF